Described below is a single TCR beta chain sequence and its context. The antigen is unknown. The PCR ran on 60 Vbeta and 13 Jbeta primers. The assay was immunoSEQ multiplex PCR, and TCRdb's table has in-frame clones only and misses some. The sample includes roughly 150,000 clones, under 90% of them seen just once. This record belongs to a study of cytomegalovirus exposure and HLA in healthy donors. The germline gives CDR1 MDHEN, CDR2 SYDVKM. Trimming left V 3 bases short and J 6 bases short, with 13 bases between. The CDR3 is 14 residues long. Study findings and constraints: Segments of the TCR beta V type were, in most cases, productive about 90% or about 30% of the time in an earlier analysis. Some public TCRs appeared in many individuals, while most sequences were rare.

The clonotype originates from a boy between 2 and 10 years old in good health and CMV-seronegative. V usage is TRBV28 and J usage is TRBJ2-3; weak D call: TRBD1 (6 bases). What was sequenced was PBMCs. The CDR3 DNA sequence: TGTGCCAGCAGTTTGGCAGGGGTAGGGGATACGCAGTATTTT. It is translated as CASSLAGVGDTQYF.